What follows describes a single T cell receptor beta chain. Its antigen is not identified. The data were taken from a study of T cells in Graves' hyperthyroidism and ophthalmopathy. On the study more broadly: Sampling of peripheral blood happened at initial diagnosis, prior to any treatment.

V trimming: 2 bases; J trimming: 3 bases; junction bases outside the gene matches: 2. CDR3 length: 15 amino acids. Germline V gene data show CDR1 as ENHRY and CDR2 as SYGVKD. RNA transcripts were the template for amplifying TCR beta CDR3 regions. Researchers ran a first-round RT-PCR on the TCR CDR3 using the HTBI primer set. A single record per CDR3 protein comes from TCRdb applying MiXCR to the multiplex PCR reads. The sample includes under 350,000 distinct CDR3 sequences, around a sixth seen only once; the top ten take around 47%. Patients aged 18 to 65 had newly diagnosed hyperthyroidism that had lasted under 2 months. Patients were excluded for uncontrolled infection, other autoimmune disease, pregnancy or lactation. Findings and limits, study-wide: In the blood, most expanded thyroid clonotypes above 0.001 appeared as well.

Input material: blood. The receptor was isolated from a woman aged 45-65 years with Graves' hyperthyroidism. The gene calls are TRBV10-3 and TRBJ2-3; 10 nucleotides align to TRBD2. The CDR3 DNA sequence: TGTGCCATCAGTGAGACACTAGCGGGGACAGATACGCAGTATTTT. Its translation: CAISETLAGTDTQYF.